The 21 T cell receptor beta chains below all came from one sample that was sequenced in a study of shared clonotypes between healthy human individuals. CD8 cells classed as naive were CD45RO-negative and positively selected for CCR7, excluding terminally differentiated effector memory CD45RA+ cells. TCRdb's table, derived via immunoSEQ multiplex PCR, lists solely in-frame clones and lacks some. The sample holds about 2,200,000 clones, about 92% seen once. The sequencing sample was made of naive CD8+ T cells from PBMCs. The receptor set was obtained from a man aged 18 to 30 in good health. Some clones in this sample may be carry-over from other donors' samples.

Written as DNA, the CDR3 is TGTGCCAGCAGCTTAGTAGCTCCAGGGGGCTATAGCTATGGCTACACCTTC. Translated: CASSLVAPGGYSYGYTF. This rearrangement joins TRBV7-9 to TRBJ1-2; 8 bases map to TRBD1. The CDR3 is 17 residues long. From germline, CDR1 is SEHNR and CDR2 FQNEAQ (reference sequence). The V gene end was trimmed by 1 base and the J gene end by 4 bases; junction bases not matched to a gene: 11.

This clone occurred once. The V call is TRBV2, the J call TRBJ2-1, with TRBD1 identical over 10 bases. This CDR3 has 17 residues. Losses at the gene ends were 3 bases for V and 0 bases for J; bases not matched to a gene: 5. CDR1 is SNHLY and CDR2 is FYNNEI in the germline V gene. The CDR3 DNA is TGTGCCAGCAGTGATGCCCGGACAGGGGGCTCCTACAATGAGCAGTTCTTC. Residues: CASSDARTGGSYNEQFF.

The J gene is TRBJ2-3, the V gene TRBV5-1; D is tentatively TRBD1 or TRBD2 (5 bases each). In germline, CDR1 is SGHRS, CDR2 YFSETQ. This CDR3 contains 16 residues. V lost 6 bases and J 6 bases, leaving 23 bases between the germline ends. In DNA form, the CDR3 reads TGCGCCAGCATGACGGGACCTAAGGAGAAATGGGATACGCAGTATTTT. Translation gives CASMTGPKEKWDTQYF.

The V gene is TRBV4-1, the J gene TRBJ2-7, with 7 nucleotides matching TRBD1. CDR1 and CDR2 from the germline V gene are MGHRA and YSYEKL. After removal of 0 bases from V and 0 bases from J, the junction contained 5 bases not matched to a gene. There are 16 residues in the CDR3. The CDR3 bases are TGCGCCAGCAGCCAAGATATGACAGGGAGCTCCTACGAGCAGTACTTC. Translated, it gives CASSQDMTGSSYEQYF.

The V and J genes are TRBV27 and TRBJ2-7, with 8 bases matching TRBD1. CDR1 is MNHEY, CDR2 SMNVEV, per germline (reference sequence). J lost 4 bases, V lost 4 bases, and 9 bases had no gene match. This CDR3 has 15 amino acids. CDR3 protein: CASSSPGRQGYEQYF. In DNA, the CDR3 is TGTGCCAGCAGTTCCCCAGGGCGACAGGGGTACGAGCAGTACTTC.

This chain connects TRBV5-6 to TRBJ1-4; no clear D gene. Germline V gene lookup returns CDR1 SGHDT and CDR2 YYEEEE. Trimming stripped 4 bases from V and 3 bases from J, with 19 bases between. This CDR3 region has 17 residues. The CDR3 region has the DNA TGTGCCAGCAGCCCCCGGGGAGGACGCACGGCTAATGAAAAACTGTTTTTT. This encodes CASSPRGGRTANEKLFF.

Points on this clone: The sample has other DNA sequences that encode this CDR3 too. The V gene is TRBV5-6, the J gene TRBJ2-5, with TRBD2 identical over 8 bases. This CDR3 is 14 amino acids long. From germline, CDR1 is SGHDT and CDR2 YYEEEE. The V gene end was trimmed by 2 bases and the J gene end by 1 base; junction bases not matched to a gene: 1. This CDR3 is CASSLAGAQETQYF. The CDR3 nucleotides are TGTGCCAGCAGCTTAGCGGGGGCCCAAGAGACCCAGTACTTC.

The gene calls are TRBV7-9 and TRBJ2-1; TRBD2 aligns across 8 bases. CDR1 and CDR2 from the germline V gene are SEHNR and FQNEAQ (reference sequence). This CDR3 has 16 amino acids. The junction had 7 bases not matched to a gene; V was cut back by 4 bases and J by 2 bases. The CDR3 coding sequence is TGTGCCAGCAGCTCGCCGATACTAGCGGCCTACAATGAGCAGTTCTTC. This translates into CASSSPILAAYNEQFF.

V and J are TRBV9 and TRBJ2-1, with 9 bases fitting TRBD2. This CDR3 spans 17 amino acids. After removal of 0 bases from V and 6 bases from J, the junction contained 10 bases not matched to a gene. CDR1 is SGDLS, CDR2 YYNGEE, per germline. CDR3 bases: TGTGCCAGCAGCGTAGACCTCTCAGCGGGAGGCCCCAATGAGCAGTTCTTC. Translation: CASSVDLSAGGPNEQFF.

With regard to this clone: Other DNA sequences within the sample encode an identical CDR3. This chain connects TRBV9 to TRBJ2-7, with 9 bases aligning to TRBD2. The germline V gene encodes CDR1 SGDLS and CDR2 YYNGEE. CDR3 length equals 15 residues. V was clipped by 0 bases and J by 2 bases; unmatched bases: 3. The CDR3 is CASSVGSSGTYEQYF. The CDR3 nucleotides read TGTGCCAGCAGCGTAGGATCTAGCGGGACCTACGAGCAGTACTTC.

This clone appeared once. This sequence joins TRBV5-8 and TRBJ1-1; 10 nucleotides match TRBD1. The CDR3 spans 15 residues. Germline CDR1 SGHTS, CDR2 YDEGEE. The J segment lost 4 bases and the V segment lost 3 bases, leaving 6 bases of the junction unmatched. The DNA of the CDR3 is TGTGCCAGCAGCTGGGTGGGACAGGGGAGCACTGAAGCTTTCTTT. Translated, it gives CASSWVGQGSTEAFF.

The genes are TRBV27 and TRBJ1-1, with TRBD1 matching over 11 bases. The CDR3 runs to 17 residues. V lost 6 bases to trimming and J lost 0 bases; unmatched junction nucleotides: 9. Per germline, CDR1 MNHEY and CDR2 SMNVEV (reference sequence). The CDR3 DNA follows: TGTGCCAGCAGAACCGGACAGGGGGCACGGCTGAACACTGAAGCTTTCTTT. This encodes CASRTGQGARLNTEAFF.

The V and J genes are TRBV27 and TRBJ2-7; 7 bases are a match to TRBD1. CDR1 is MNHEY and CDR2 is SMNVEV in the germline V gene (reference sequence). The V segment lost 5 bases and the J segment 4 bases; nucleotides outside the gene matches: 8. CDR3 size: 14 residues. CDR3 sequence: CASSAKGAGYEQYF. CDR3 sequence (DNA): TGTGCCAGCAGTGCCAAGGGGGCAGGGTACGAGCAGTACTTC.

The V call is TRBV6-5, the J call TRBJ2-1, with 8 bases aligning to TRBD1. After removal of 6 bases from V and 2 bases from J, the junction contained 3 bases not matched to a gene. The CDR3 runs 14 residues. Looked up from germline, CDR1 is MNHEY and CDR2 is SVGAGI. The CDR3 is CASRPGQAYNEQFF. The CDR3 region has the DNA TGTGCCAGCAGACCGGGACAGGCCTACAATGAGCAGTTCTTC.

This chain links TRBV7-9 with TRBJ2-2; no reliable D call. This CDR3 contains 14 residues. Trimming left V 5 bases short and J 5 bases short, with 12 bases between. In germline, CDR1 is SEHNR, CDR2 FQNEAQ (reference sequence). CDR3 sequence (DNA): TGTGCCAGCAGCCAAACGGTGGAAACCGGGGAGCTGTTTTTT. It translates to CASSQTVETGELFF.

The chain combines TRBV23-1 with TRBJ1-2; D may be TRBD1 (5 bases). TRBV23-1 is noted as an ORF with a role that remains uncertain. V was pared by 3 bases and J by 8 bases, with 13 bases between. The CDR3 is 13 amino acids. The CDR3 loop reads CASSQRGLGGYTF. For the CDR3, the DNA is TGCGCCAGCAGTCAGCGGGGCCTAGGGGGCTACACCTTC.

The chain recombines TRBV4-3 with TRBJ2-7; TRBD2 matches 10 bases. After removal of 0 bases from V and 3 bases from J, the junction contained 5 bases not matched to a gene. This CDR3 has 16 residues. Germline values: CDR1 LGHNA, CDR2 YSLEER. In DNA form, the CDR3 reads TGCGCCAGCAGCCAAGATACTAGCGGGATGATCTACGAGCAGTACTTC. Amino acid sequence: CASSQDTSGMIYEQYF.

CDR3 sequence reads: CASSYRGEGYTF. DNA of the CDR3: TGTGCCAGCAGTTACAGGGGCGAGGGCTACACCTTC. This chain joins TRBV27 and TRBJ1-2, with 7 nucleotides matching TRBD1. V was pared by 4 bases and J by 8 bases, with 4 bases of the junction left unmatched. CDR3 length: 12 amino acids. Germline V CDR1 and CDR2: MNHEY, SMNVEV (reference sequence).

With regard to this clone: Different DNA sequences within this sample yield the same CDR3. The rearrangement links TRBV18 to TRBJ2-5; weak D call: TRBD2 (5 bases). This CDR3 spans 14 amino acids. The germline CDR1 and CDR2 sequences are KGHSH and LQKENI. The germline V and J ends were trimmed by 3 bases and 5 bases, with 13 bases remaining between them. For the CDR3, the DNA is TGTGCCAGCTCACCCGACCGGGCGGGCGAGACCCAGTACTTC. This encodes CASSPDRAGETQYF.

The rearrangement uses TRBV7-8 and TRBJ1-1; D unclear. Trimming stripped 5 bases from V and 1 base from J, with 17 bases between. The CDR3 sequence is 16 residues long. Germline CDR1 SGHVS, CDR2 FQNEAQ. The CDR3 DNA reads as TGTGCCAGCAGCGCCCGACTCGGGATTAAGAACACTGAAGCTTTCTTT. This gives the protein CASSARLGIKNTEAFF.

This chain links TRBV6-1 with TRBJ2-7; D remains ambiguous. This CDR3 contains 13 residues. V gave up 7 bases and J gave up 4 bases, with 14 bases separating them. CDR1 and CDR2 (germline): MNHNS, SASEGT. The CDR3 DNA reads as TGTGCCAGCACCTGGGAAATAGGGTACGAGCAGTACTTC. It is translated as CASTWEIGYEQYF.